Presented here are 23 T cell receptor beta chains from one specimen sequenced in a study of T cell changes during pregnancy in multiple sclerosis (dated by TCRdb to between 2018 and 2021). Library construction relied on the immunoSEQ multiplex PCR assay. TCRdb retrieved this table from immuneACCESS and kept in-frame rearrangements only. Not all clones are present; in checked studies, unresolved V genes account for under half, and no reason is known for the remainder. Present in this sample are more than 60,000 clones, 90% to 95% of which were seen just once. The biggest ten clones account for about 0.31% of the sample. The sample here was CD4+ T cells from peripheral blood mononuclear cells, taken in the third trimester of pregnancy. The origin of the receptors is a female donor in good health, enrolled as a control in a pregnancy study.

The chain recombines TRBV19 with TRBJ2-2; 10 bases fit TRBD2. Germline V gives CDR1 LNHDA, CDR2 SQIVND (reference sequence). The junction had 8 bases not matched to a gene; V was cut back by 5 bases and J by 2 bases. This CDR3 is 17 amino acids long. CDR3 coding DNA: TGTGCCAGTAGTCGTTCTAGCGGGGGTATTAACACCGGGGAGCTGTTTTTT. Its protein is CASSRSSGGINTGELFF.

V and J are TRBV5-6 and TRBJ2-3; TRBD2 matches 9 bases. Germline CDR1 is SGHDT and CDR2 is YYEEEE. The CDR3 contains 16 residues. V shed 0 bases, J shed 8 bases, and the junction held 10 bases outside the gene matches. Written as DNA, the CDR3 is TGTGCCAGCAGCTTGGCACCTAGCGGGACCCCGGGTACGCAGTATTTT. This codes for CASSLAPSGTPGTQYF.

V usage is TRBV27 and J usage is TRBJ2-7, with a tentative D call TRBD2 (7 bases). In germline, CDR1 is MNHEY, CDR2 SMNVEV (reference sequence). The CDR3 runs to 14 residues. Here the CDR3 reads CASVRRGPSYEQYF. Here the CDR3 DNA reads TGTGCAAGTGTTCGGCGGGGGCCCTCCTACGAGCAGTACTTC.

The chain couples TRBV18 to TRBJ1-4; the match to TRBD1 covers 12 bases. CDR1 and CDR2 from the germline V gene are KGHSH and LQKENI. CDR3 size: 16 residues. Trimming took 4 bases from V and 6 from J; bases not matched to a gene: 6. CDR3: CASSLSRDRGHEKLFF. The CDR3 nucleotides are TGTGCCAGCTCACTTTCACGGGACAGGGGGCATGAAAAACTGTTTTTT.

This chain uses TRBV7-9 with TRBJ1-1; D is unclear. This CDR3 spans 13 amino acids. In germline, CDR1 is SEHNR, CDR2 FQNEAQ (reference sequence). V shed 1 base and J shed 6 bases, with 9 bases lying between them. CDR3 amino acids: CASSLVDKPEAFF. The CDR3 DNA follows: TGTGCCAGCAGCTTAGTCGACAAGCCTGAAGCTTTCTTT.

This clone appeared a single time. The V and J genes are TRBV7-8 and TRBJ2-3; 9 bases line up with TRBD2. V was clipped by 10 bases and J by 0 bases; unmatched bases: 20. Germline CDR1 and CDR2: SGHVS and FQNEAQ. This CDR3 is built from 19 residues. In nucleotides, the CDR3 is TGTGCCACCCAGCTTAGGGTCGCGACTAGCGGAACGAGCACAGATACGCAGTATTTT. Residues: CATQLRVATSGTSTDTQYF.

The chain employs TRBV19 and TRBJ2-3, with D hard to call. V dropped 6 bases and J dropped 6 bases, with 10 bases sitting between them. Germline V lookup: CDR1 LNHDA, CDR2 SQIVND (reference sequence). The CDR3 extends over 12 amino acids. CDR3 sequence reads: CASSQLRDTQYF. The CDR3 region has the DNA TGTGCCAGTAGCCAACTTCGGGATACGCAGTATTTT.

This chain joins TRBV6-6 and TRBJ2-3; 11 positions match TRBD2. This CDR3 spans 15 amino acids. Germline V lookup: CDR1 MNHNY, CDR2 SVGAGI (reference sequence). The ends lost 8 bases at V and 1 base at J; junction bases unmatched: 5. CDR3 coding DNA: TGTGCCAGCTTCGATAGCGGGGGGGGCACAGATACGCAGTATTTT. Its translation is CASFDSGGGTDTQYF.

The chain links TRBV11-2 to TRBJ1-4; possible D gene TRBD1, 5 bases. Germline values: CDR1 SGHAT, CDR2 FQNNGV. Deletions cut 5 bases from V and 1 base from J, with 17 bases between. The CDR3 totals 17 residues. As DNA, the CDR3 is TGTGCCAGCAGCCCCAACTCGGGGGTCGGAACTAATGAAAAACTGTTTTTT. Amino acids: CASSPNSGVGTNEKLFF.

The genes are TRBV7-6 and TRBJ2-1; 7 positions agree with TRBD2. Germline V gives CDR1 SGHVS, CDR2 FNYEAQ. J gave up 7 bases and V 5 bases, and 8 bases lay outside the gene matches. The CDR3 spans 14 residues. The CDR3 protein is CASSPSSGPNEQFF. DNA of the CDR3: TGTGCCAGCAGCCCCTCTAGCGGACCAAATGAGCAGTTCTTC.

V gene TRBV5-1 combines with J gene TRBJ2-3, with a possible D match to TRBD2 (5 bases). Germline V gene lookup returns CDR1 SGHRS and CDR2 YFSETQ. The CDR3 covers 14 residues. V was trimmed by 2 bases and J by 3 bases, leaving 10 bases between them. CDR3 residues: CASSFTTGTDTQYF. The CDR3 DNA reads as TGCGCCAGCAGCTTCACAACGGGGACAGATACGCAGTATTTT. The full variable domain, its missing parts supplied by reference TRBV5-1 and TRBJ2-3, is KAGVTQTPRYLIKTRGQQVTLSCSPISGHRSVSWYQQTPGQGLQFLFEYFSETQRNKGNFPGRFSGRQFSNSRSEMNVSTLELGDSALYLCASSFTTGTDTQYFGPGTRLTVL.

The J gene is TRBJ1-5, the V gene TRBV30; D is possibly TRBD1 (5 bases). CDR1 GTSNPN and CDR2 SVGIG come from the germline V gene (reference sequence). This CDR3 region has 15 residues. Deletions cut 1 base from V and 2 bases from J, with 12 bases between. DNA for the CDR3: TGTGCCTGGAGTGGGGGTGGGGCTGGCAATCAGCCCCAGCATTTT. Protein: CAWSGGGAGNQPQHF.

This rearrangement joins TRBV7-9 to TRBJ2-7, with 7 bases matching TRBD2. V gave up 5 bases and J gave up 3 bases; unmatched junction bases: 7. The CDR3 spans 14 residues. CDR1 is SEHNR and CDR2 is FQNEAQ in the germline V gene (reference sequence). As DNA, the CDR3 is TGTGCCAGCAGCGGGGGAGGGACCCACTACGAGCAGTACTTC. This encodes CASSGGGTHYEQYF.

V and J are TRBV5-6 and TRBJ1-4; TRBD1 might be the D (6 bases). This CDR3 is 16 amino acids long. Trimming left V 4 bases short and J 0 bases short, with 13 bases between. Germline V lookup: CDR1 SGHDT, CDR2 YYEEEE. The DNA of the CDR3 is TGTGCCAGCAGCGAATCTTGGACAGCAACTAATGAAAAACTGTTTTTT. This translates into CASSESWTATNEKLFF.

This sequence joins TRBV18 and TRBJ1-1, with D perhaps TRBD1 (6 bases). V lost 3 bases, J lost 1 base, and 15 bases lay in between. The CDR3 is 16 residues long. Germline V gene lookup returns CDR1 KGHSH and CDR2 LQKENI. For the CDR3, the DNA is TGTGCCAGCTCACCCCCATCCGGGGGGCCGAACACTGAAGCTTTCTTT. Protein: CASSPPSGGPNTEAFF.

The genes are TRBV9 and TRBJ1-2; D may be TRBD1 (5 bases). The germline V gene has CDR1 SGDLS and CDR2 YYNGEE. With 0 bases removed from V and 2 bases from J, the gap between germline ends came to 5 bases. This CDR3 spans 13 amino acids. The CDR3 region is CASSVDRNYGYTF. DNA of the CDR3: TGTGCCAGCAGCGTAGACAGGAACTATGGCTACACCTTC.

This clone was counted a single time. The DNA of the CDR3 is TGTGCCTGGAGTGTGCGAGGATCGGTATTCAATCAGCCCCAGCATTTT. This gives the protein CAWSVRGSVFNQPQHF. The chain employs TRBV30 and TRBJ1-5; D gene uncertain. Trimming stripped 0 bases from V and 3 bases from J, with 15 bases between. The V gene's germline CDR1 is GTSNPN and CDR2 SVGIG (reference sequence). This CDR3 spans 16 amino acids. The full variable domain, completed using reference TRBV30 and TRBJ1-5, is SQTIHQWPATLVQPVGSPLSLECTVEGTSNPNLYWYRQAAGRGLQLLFYSVGIGQISSEVPQNLSASRPQDRQFILSSKKLLLSDSGFYLCAWSVRGSVFNQPQHFGDGTRLSIL.

This chain uses TRBV5-4 with TRBJ1-2; D gene uncertain. The germline gives CDR1 SGHNT, CDR2 YYREEE (reference sequence). The CDR3 spans 13 residues. V lost 1 base to trimming and J lost 10 bases, with 14 bases between them. This CDR3 reads CASSLPEVRVYTF. DNA for the CDR3: TGTGCCAGCAGCTTGCCGGAGGTTAGGGTCTACACCTTC.

This chain links TRBV7-8 with TRBJ1-2; 8 positions match TRBD1. V gave up 5 bases and J gave up 3 bases; unmatched junction bases: 5. The CDR3 totals 14 residues. The germline V gene encodes CDR1 SGHVS and CDR2 FQNEAQ. CDR3 sequence reads: CASSPDRADYGYTF. CDR3 nucleotide sequence: TGTGCCAGCAGCCCGGACAGGGCCGACTATGGCTACACCTTC.

The J gene is TRBJ1-2, the V gene TRBV5-6; D possibly corresponds to TRBD1 (6 bases). The CDR3 is 15 residues long. Germline lookup yields CDR1 SGHDT and CDR2 YYEEEE. Deletions cut 3 bases from V and 3 bases from J, with 15 bases between. The CDR3: CASSSGHPADYGYTF. The CDR3 DNA reads as TGTGCCAGCAGCTCGGGACACCCGGCTGACTATGGCTACACCTTC.

The V and J genes are TRBV30 and TRBJ1-1; 7 nucleotides agree with TRBD1. With V trimmed by 1 base and J by 3 bases, 2 bases remained unmatched. The CDR3 spans 13 residues. Germline CDR1 and CDR2: GTSNPN and SVGIG (reference sequence). The CDR3 sequence: CAWSGTGDTEAFF. The CDR3 DNA reads as TGTGCCTGGAGTGGAACAGGGGACACTGAAGCTTTCTTT.

The rearrangement links TRBV4-3 to TRBJ1-6, with D possibly matching TRBD1 (5 bases). The CDR3 spans 16 residues. CDR1 is LGHNA and CDR2 is YSLEER in the germline V gene. V was pared by 0 bases and J by 5 bases, with 11 bases between. This chain's CDR3 is CASSQEGAGNNSPLHF. The DNA of the CDR3 is TGCGCCAGCAGCCAAGAAGGGGCAGGGAATAATTCACCCCTCCACTTT.

This clone has only one observation. Here the CDR3 reads CASSLPGTDTQYF. Here the CDR3 DNA reads TGTGCCAGCAGTTTACCCGGGACAGATACGCAGTATTTT. The V and J genes are TRBV6-5 and TRBJ2-3; D call uncertain. The V end was cut by 4 bases, the J end by 3 bases, with 8 bases between. The CDR3 runs to 13 residues. CDR1 is MNHEY and CDR2 is SVGAGI in the germline V gene.